This is a list of T cell receptor beta chains from one sample in a study of shared clonotypes between healthy human individuals. The assay was immunoSEQ multiplex PCR, and TCRdb's table has in-frame clones only and misses some. The repertoire has about 2 million clones, about 95% of them found once; the top ten carry roughly 1%. What was sequenced was naive CD8+ T cells sorted from blood. The source is a man younger than 35 in good health. Each CDR3 is given with its conserved first and last residue. D genes are given only for firm matches. Clone size is shown for a subset of rows, as once, few, many or a class of expanded clone.

-	TRBV7-2	-	TRBJ2-7	TGTGCCAGCAGCCCGGGAGTTCGGTACGAGCAGTACTTC	CASSPGVRYEQYF
-	TRBV5-1	-	TRBJ1-2	TGCGCCAGCAGCTTGGGCTATGGCTACACCTTC	CASSLGYGYTF
-	TRBV6-1	-	TRBJ2-7	TGTGCCAGCAGTCAGACGGGTTACGAGCAGTACTTC	CASSQTGYEQYF
-	TRBV29-1	once	TRBJ1-1	TGCAGCGTTCATGACGGGATGAACACTGAAGCTTTCTTT	CSVHDGMNTEAFF
TRBD2	TRBV15	-	TRBJ2-1	TGTGCCACCAGCACCCTGACTAGCATTGAGCAGTTCTTC	CATSTLTSIEQFF
-	TRBV4-1	-	TRBJ2-2	TGCGCCAGCAGCCAAGAACCTGGAGGTGGGGAGCTGTTTTTT	CASSQEPGGGELFF
-	TRBV11-2	-	TRBJ1-6	TGTGCCAGCAGCTTATTTATTTTGTCGAGCTCCTATAATTCACCCCTCCACTTT	CASSLFILSSSYNSPLHF
TRBD1	TRBV5-1	once	TRBJ2-7	TGCGCCAGCAGTTTTGCGCACGGGACAGAAGACTCCTACGAGCAGTACTTC	CASSFAHGTEDSYEQYF
-	TRBV9	-	TRBJ2-3	TGTGCCAGCAGCGTAGGAACGTGGGCTACAGATACGCAGTATTTT	CASSVGTWATDTQYF
-	TRBV19	-	TRBJ2-7	TGTGCCAGTAGTAAGGACGGCTTTAAGGACGAGCAGTACTTC	CASSKDGFKDEQYF
-	TRBV25-1	-	TRBJ1-2	TGTGCCAGCAGTGGGGCTTATGGCTACACCTTC	CASSGAYGYTF
-	TRBV4-1	-	TRBJ1-6	TGCGCCAGCAGCCAAGGCGGAGTGAATTCACCCCTCCACTTT	CASSQGGVNSPLHF
-	TRBV9	-	TRBJ2-6	TGTGCCAGCAGCGTAGTATCGTTTGGGGCCAACGTCCTGACTTTC	CASSVVSFGANVLTF
TRBD2	TRBV5-1	-	TRBJ2-7	TGCGCCAGCAGTAAGTCAGGGACTAGCGGGAGTAGGTCCTACGAGCAGTACTTC	CASSKSGTSGSRSYEQYF
-	TRBV13	-	TRBJ1-1	TGTGCCAGTACAGATTTGAACACTGAAGCTTTCTTT	CASTDLNTEAFF
-	TRBV7-9	-	TRBJ1-4	TGTGCCAGCAGCTTAGGAGGGGCCGGGGAAAAACTGTTTTTT	CASSLGGAGEKLFF
-	TRBV4-1	-	TRBJ2-5	TGCGCCAGCAGCCAAGATTCGGAAGGGACCCAGTACTTC	CASSQDSEGTQYF
-	TRBV4-1	once	TRBJ1-1	TGCGCCAGCAGCCAAGGTGGTCGGGGGCTTGGCACTGAAGCTTTCTTT	CASSQGGRGLGTEAFF
TRBD2	TRBV25-1	-	TRBJ2-7	TGTGCCAGCCCCCCGGGACTAGCGCCCTACGAGCAGTACTTC	CASPPGLAPYEQYF
TRBD2	TRBV9	once	TRBJ2-5	TGTGCCAGCAGCGGATCCCCGGGACTAGCGGGAGGGTTGTGGGAGACCCAGTACTTC	CASSGSPGLAGGLWETQYF
TRBD2	TRBV4-1	-	TRBJ2-1	TGCGCCAGCAGCCAAGGTCCAGTAGCGGGAGGGCCATATAATGAGCAGTTCTTC	CASSQGPVAGGPYNEQFF
TRBD2	TRBV2	-	TRBJ2-5	TGTGCCAGCATGGGACTAGCGGGAGTAGAGACCCAGTACTTC	CASMGLAGVETQYF
TRBD2	TRBV27	-	TRBJ2-2	TGTGCCAGCAGTCCCCAGAGCGGGAGAACCGGGGAGCTGTTTTTT	CASSPQSGRTGELFF
-	TRBV19	-	TRBJ1-1	TGTGCCAGTAGTATAGATCTGGATGCGAACACTGAAGCTTTCTTT	CASSIDLDANTEAFF
TRBD1	TRBV7-9	once	TRBJ1-2	TGTGCCAGCAGGCCCTATTCGACAGGGGGCGAGAACTATGGCTACACCTTC	CASRPYSTGGENYGYTF
-	TRBV30	once	TRBJ1-1	TGTGCCTGGAGTGCCCCCTTCGGGCAGGGGAACACTGAAGCTTTCTTT	CAWSAPFGQGNTEAFF
-	TRBV5-6	-	TRBJ2-3	TGTGCCAGCAGCTTCGGGAGCACAGATACGCAGTATTTT	CASSFGSTDTQYF
TRBD2	TRBV15	-	TRBJ2-3	TGTGCCACCAGCAGAAAATCCGGACTAGTGATCACAGATACGCAGTATTTT	CATSRKSGLVITDTQYF
TRBD2	TRBV4-1	-	TRBJ2-2	TGCGCCAGCAGCCAAGCCAGCGGGGAAGGCAGCGGGGAGCTGTTTTTT	CASSQASGEGSGELFF
-	TRBV7-8	-	TRBJ2-5	TGTGCCAGCAGCTTAAGACAGGTCCAAGAGACCCAGTACTTC	CASSLRQVQETQYF
TRBD2	TRBV7-9	-	TRBJ2-5	TGTGCCAGCAGCTCACGGACTAGCTCCCATGAAGAGACCCAGTACTTC	CASSSRTSSHEETQYF
-	TRBV6-5	-	TRBJ2-2	TGTGCCAGCAGTCCCGACTCCCCCACCGGGGAGCTGTTTTTT	CASSPDSPTGELFF
-	TRBV6-1	-	TRBJ2-7	TGTGCCAGCAGTGAAGACAGGGAAGACGAGCAGTACTTC	CASSEDREDEQYF
-	TRBV5-6	-	TRBJ2-5	TGTGCCAGCAGCCAGGGAGATGGGACCCAGTACTTC	CASSQGDGTQYF
-	TRBV11-2	-	TRBJ2-7	TGTGCCAGCAGCATCGAGGAAACGTACGAGCAGTACTTC	CASSIEETYEQYF
TRBD2	TRBV6-6	once	TRBJ2-1	TGTGCCAGCTTAGCGGGAGCAGTCAGTGAGCAGTTCTTC	CASLAGAVSEQFF
TRBD1	TRBV28	once	TRBJ2-7	TGTGCCAGCAGTTGGGGGACAGGATTCTCCTACGAGCAGTACTTC	CASSWGTGFSYEQYF
-	TRBV11-2	-	TRBJ2-3	TGTGCCAGCAGCTCATCGAGGGGGGAGTCAAACACGCAGTATTTT	CASSSSRGESNTQYF
TRBD1	TRBV18	-	TRBJ2-7	TGTGCCAGCTCATTCCCGACAGGGGTATCTGGCTACGAGCAGTACTTC	CASSFPTGVSGYEQYF
TRBD1	TRBV4-1	-	TRBJ1-5	TGCGCCAGCGAACAGGGGCCTTATAGCAATCAGCCCCAGCATTTT	CASEQGPYSNQPQHF
-	TRBV7-6	-	TRBJ1-5	TGTGCCAGCAGCTTAGGAGGGGCTCAGCCCCAGCATTTT	CASSLGGAQPQHF
TRBD2	TRBV6-5	-	TRBJ2-3	TGTGCCAGCAGTTACTCGACTAGCGGAGATACGCAGTATTTT	CASSYSTSGDTQYF
TRBD2	TRBV7-9	-	TRBJ2-3	TGTGCCAGCAGCCCCCTAGCGGGACCCGGAGATACGCAGTATTTT	CASSPLAGPGDTQYF
-	TRBV5-6	-	TRBJ1-6	TGTGCCAGCAGCTTGGCCTTGGAAGGTGGTTCACCCCTCCACTTT	CASSLALEGGSPLHF
-	TRBV30	-	TRBJ2-3	TGTGCCTGGAGTGTACTAGACCCGCCAGATACGCAGTATTTT	CAWSVLDPPDTQYF
TRBD1	TRBV27	-	TRBJ2-7	TGTGCCAGCAGGGGACAGGGTTTGGTCGAGCAGTACTTC	CASRGQGLVEQYF
-	TRBV28	-	TRBJ1-1	TGTGCCAGCGCCCGGGACCACGCAGGGTCGTCGAACACTGAAGCTTTCTTT	CASARDHAGSSNTEAFF
-	TRBV7-8	-	TRBJ1-1	TGTGCCAGCAGCCCCCGGGACGTTTCAAGGCACACTGAAGCTTTCTTT	CASSPRDVSRHTEAFF
TRBD2	TRBV7-9	-	TRBJ2-2	TGTGCCAGCAGGACTCGGGCGGGAGGAAATCGAGGGGAGCTGTTTTTT	CASRTRAGGNRGELFF